A selection of T cell receptor beta chains follows, all from one sample in a study of cytomegalovirus exposure and HLA in healthy donors. Profiling relied on immunoSEQ multiplex PCR, and the TCRdb table lists in-frame clones only, not all of them. Among tens of thousands of clones listed, roughly 80% were seen once. Source material: PBMCs. The receptors originated from a man between 40 and 49 years old in good health and CMV-seronegative. Both conserved end residues are part of each CDR3. Each record gives: J gene, D gene, V gene, clone size, CDR3 protein, CDR3 DNA. D genes are given only for firm matches. Only some rows state a clone size, as once, few, many or a class for expanded clones.

J gene: TRBJ2-7
D gene: NA
V gene: TRBV27
clone size: NA
CDR3 protein: CASSFSGPYEQYF
CDR3 DNA: TGTGCCAGCAGTTTCTCTGGGCCCTACGAGCAGTACTTC

J gene: TRBJ2-7
D gene: TRBD2
V gene: TRBV19
clone size: NA
CDR3 protein: CASQTSGGKYEQYF
CDR3 DNA: TGTGCCAGTCAAACAAGCGGGGGCAAGTACGAGCAGTACTTC

J gene: TRBJ1-6
D gene: NA
V gene: TRBV10-1
clone size: NA
CDR3 protein: CASSVADNSPLHF
CDR3 DNA: TGCGCCAGCAGTGTAGCAGACAATTCACCCCTCCACTTT

J gene: TRBJ2-7
D gene: NA
V gene: TRBV6-1
clone size: NA
CDR3 protein: CASSEALRQVMGQYF
CDR3 DNA: TGTGCCAGCAGTGAAGCGCTTCGACAGGTGATGGGGCAGTACTTC

J gene: TRBJ2-7
D gene: TRBD1
V gene: TRBV5-1
clone size: few
CDR3 protein: CASSSGQGYYEQYF
CDR3 DNA: TGCGCCAGCAGCTCGGGACAGGGTTACTACGAGCAGTACTTC

J gene: TRBJ1-4
D gene: NA
V gene: TRBV2
clone size: NA
CDR3 protein: CASSEASWPVNEKLFF
CDR3 DNA: TGTGCCAGCAGTGAAGCGTCGTGGCCCGTGAATGAAAAACTGTTTTTT

J gene: TRBJ2-1
D gene: TRBD2
V gene: TRBV30
clone size: NA
CDR3 protein: CAWSSKGLAGGEQFF
CDR3 DNA: TGTGCCTGGAGTTCAAAGGGACTAGCGGGCGGTGAGCAGTTCTTC

J gene: TRBJ2-7
D gene: TRBD1
V gene: TRBV29-1
clone size: once
CDR3 protein: CSGDRDPYEQYF
CDR3 DNA: TGCAGCGGGGACAGAGACCCCTACGAGCAGTACTTC

J gene: TRBJ1-5
D gene: TRBD1
V gene: TRBV28
clone size: NA
CDR3 protein: CASNGDRRQPQHF
CDR3 DNA: TGTGCCAGCAACGGGGACAGGCGTCAGCCCCAGCATTTT

J gene: TRBJ1-4
D gene: TRBD1
V gene: TRBV7-6
clone size: once
CDR3 protein: CASSPGTGKKGTEKLFF
CDR3 DNA: TGTGCCAGCTCGCCTGGGACAGGGAAGAAGGGAACTGAAAAACTGTTTTTT

J gene: TRBJ1-2
D gene: TRBD1
V gene: TRBV19
clone size: NA
CDR3 protein: CASTRGQNYGYTF
CDR3 DNA: TGTGCCAGTACCAGGGGACAGAACTATGGCTACACCTTC

J gene: TRBJ1-5
D gene: NA
V gene: TRBV23-1
clone size: few
CDR3 protein: CASRRQTRRFPSNQPQHF
CDR3 DNA: TGCGCCAGCAGGCGCCAGACACGGAGGTTCCCTAGCAATCAGCCCCAGCATTTT

J gene: TRBJ2-7
D gene: TRBD1
V gene: TRBV7-2
clone size: NA
CDR3 protein: CASSLRSIGQGDRAQYF
CDR3 DNA: TGTGCCAGCAGCTTAAGGTCTATTGGGCAGGGGGACCGGGCACAGTACTTC

J gene: TRBJ1-5
D gene: NA
V gene: TRBV5-4
clone size: NA
CDR3 protein: CASSPDRNQPQHF
CDR3 DNA: TGTGCCAGCAGCCCCGACAGAAATCAGCCCCAGCATTTT

J gene: TRBJ2-7
D gene: NA
V gene: TRBV19
clone size: NA
CDR3 protein: CASSTPRQRPYEQYF
CDR3 DNA: TGTGCCAGTAGTACCCCTAGACAGAGACCCTACGAGCAGTACTTC

J gene: TRBJ1-2
D gene: TRBD1
V gene: TRBV6-6
clone size: NA
CDR3 protein: CASSLRTGLRGYTF
CDR3 DNA: TGTGCCAGCAGTTTGCGGACAGGGCTTCGGGGCTACACCTTC

J gene: TRBJ2-5
D gene: TRBD2
V gene: TRBV14
clone size: NA
CDR3 protein: CASSPLLAEETQYF
CDR3 DNA: TGTGCCAGCAGCCCCTTACTAGCGGAAGAGACCCAGTACTTC

J gene: TRBJ1-1
D gene: NA
V gene: TRBV5-6
clone size: NA
CDR3 protein: CASSLAARGNTEAFF
CDR3 DNA: TGTGCCAGCAGCTTGGCGGCCCGGGGAAACACTGAAGCTTTCTTT

J gene: TRBJ2-7
D gene: TRBD1
V gene: TRBV5-4
clone size: NA
CDR3 protein: CASSLDRGRRYEQYF
CDR3 DNA: TGTGCCAGCAGCTTGGACAGGGGGCGTAGGTACGAGCAGTACTTC

J gene: TRBJ1-5
D gene: TRBD1
V gene: TRBV28
clone size: NA
CDR3 protein: CASSLYSRGRDQPQHF
CDR3 DNA: TGTGCCAGCAGTTTATATAGCAGGGGGCGGGATCAGCCCCAGCATTTT

J gene: TRBJ1-1
D gene: TRBD1
V gene: TRBV6-5
clone size: NA
CDR3 protein: CASSDRVMGTEAFF
CDR3 DNA: TGTGCCAGCAGTGACAGGGTCATGGGGACTGAAGCTTTCTTT

J gene: TRBJ1-2
D gene: NA
V gene: TRBV10-1
clone size: NA
CDR3 protein: CASSESAGDGYTF
CDR3 DNA: TGCGCCAGCAGTGAGTCGGCAGGGGATGGCTACACCTTC

J gene: TRBJ2-2
D gene: TRBD1
V gene: TRBV27
clone size: NA
CDR3 protein: CASSLWGQGYTGELFF
CDR3 DNA: TGTGCCAGCAGTTTATGGGGACAGGGTTACACCGGGGAGCTGTTTTTT

J gene: TRBJ2-7
D gene: NA
V gene: TRBV5-1
clone size: NA
CDR3 protein: CASSLSGQGDFEQYF
CDR3 DNA: TGCGCCAGCAGCTTATCAGGTCAGGGGGACTTCGAGCAGTACTTC

J gene: TRBJ2-3
D gene: TRBD1
V gene: TRBV7-3
clone size: NA
CDR3 protein: CASSLRGGQGGTQYF
CDR3 DNA: TGTGCCAGCAGCTTACGAGGGGGCCAAGGAGGAACGCAGTATTTT

J gene: TRBJ1-6
D gene: NA
V gene: TRBV25-1
clone size: NA
CDR3 protein: CASSRFDSYNSPLHF
CDR3 DNA: TGTGCCAGCTCCAGATTTGACTCCTATAATTCACCCCTCCACTTT

J gene: TRBJ2-1
D gene: TRBD1
V gene: TRBV5-1
clone size: NA
CDR3 protein: CASSLGQGVSYNEQFF
CDR3 DNA: TGCGCCAGCAGCTTGGGACAGGGGGTTTCCTACAATGAGCAGTTCTTC

J gene: TRBJ2-3
D gene: TRBD1
V gene: TRBV19
clone size: NA
CDR3 protein: CASSIGTGGADTQYF
CDR3 DNA: TGTGCCAGTAGTATTGGGACAGGGGGCGCAGATACGCAGTATTTT

J gene: TRBJ1-2
D gene: TRBD1
V gene: TRBV4-1
clone size: NA
CDR3 protein: CASSHAGQGGPTNYGYTF
CDR3 DNA: TGCGCCAGCAGCCATGCCGGACAGGGCGGCCCTACTAACTATGGCTACACCTTC

J gene: TRBJ2-2
D gene: NA
V gene: TRBV19
clone size: NA
CDR3 protein: CASNIRNTGELFF
CDR3 DNA: TGTGCCTCGAACATCAGGAACACCGGGGAGCTGTTTTTT

J gene: TRBJ1-2
D gene: TRBD1
V gene: TRBV29-1
clone size: NA
CDR3 protein: CSVGGTGGASGYGYTF
CDR3 DNA: TGCAGCGTGGGGGGGACAGGGGGCGCATCGGGCTATGGCTACACCTTC

J gene: TRBJ2-7
D gene: NA
V gene: TRBV7-9
clone size: NA
CDR3 protein: CASSGRLVRSYEQYF
CDR3 DNA: TGTGCCAGCAGCGGCCGACTAGTTCGGTCCTACGAGCAGTACTTC

J gene: TRBJ1-2
D gene: TRBD1
V gene: TRBV11-2
clone size: once
CDR3 protein: CASSLNSGGSGYGYTF
CDR3 DNA: TGTGCCAGCAGCCTCAATTCAGGGGGGTCCGGCTATGGCTACACCTTC

J gene: TRBJ2-7
D gene: TRBD2
V gene: TRBV19
clone size: NA
CDR3 protein: CASKAGAGYEQYF
CDR3 DNA: TGTGCCAGTAAAGCGGGAGCTGGCTACGAGCAGTACTTC

J gene: TRBJ2-5
D gene: TRBD2
V gene: TRBV29-1
clone size: NA
CDR3 protein: CMTSGWYQETQYF
CDR3 DNA: TGCATGACTAGCGGCTGGTACCAAGAGACCCAGTACTTC

J gene: TRBJ2-2
D gene: NA
V gene: TRBV10-1
clone size: once
CDR3 protein: CASSEAGVGTGELFF
CDR3 DNA: TGCGCCAGCAGTGAAGCAGGGGTAGGGACCGGGGAGCTGTTTTTT

J gene: TRBJ2-7
D gene: TRBD1
V gene: TRBV2
clone size: NA
CDR3 protein: CASTEDRGRGEQYF
CDR3 DNA: TGTGCCAGCACCGAGGACAGGGGTCGTGGCGAGCAGTACTTC

J gene: TRBJ1-2
D gene: NA
V gene: TRBV9
clone size: NA
CDR3 protein: CASSPTKGHQGAF
CDR3 DNA: TGTGCCAGCAGCCCCACGAAGGGACATCAGGGAGCATTC

J gene: TRBJ2-5
D gene: TRBD1
V gene: TRBV15
clone size: once
CDR3 protein: CATSGGRGRETQYF
CDR3 DNA: TGTGCCACCAGCGGGGGCAGGGGGCGTGAGACCCAGTACTTC

J gene: TRBJ1-2
D gene: NA
V gene: TRBV7-9
clone size: NA
CDR3 protein: CASSLGVAAGRVGYTF
CDR3 DNA: TGTGCCAGCAGCTTAGGCGTCGCGGCAGGCAGGGTCGGCTACACCTTC